This T cell receptor (beta chain) derives from a study of cytomegalovirus exposure and HLA in healthy donors. This CDR3 has 11 amino acids. The V gene's germline CDR1 is SNHLY and CDR2 FYNNEI. Losses at the gene ends were 7 bases for V and 4 bases for J; bases not matched to a gene: 0. Comment on this clone: Its antigen remains unknown.

Findings and limits, study-wide: HLA restriction was apparent for most CMV-associated TCR beta chains in a later analysis. Later findings reportedly placed an Asian-associated ancestry cluster below the approximately 670-donor mean for N-insertions. Whilst most TCR sequences proved rare, a subset of public TCRs occurred across many donors.

Primers: 60 Vbeta forward and 13 Jbeta reverse. Repertoires were generated with immunoSEQ multiplex PCR, while TCRdb's copy carries only in-frame clones and drops some. The sample lists some 110,000 clones, about three quarters occurring once. The source material was PBMCs. The chain links TRBV2 to TRBJ2-7, with 8 bases matching TRBD2. The receptor was isolated from a male donor in good health and CMV-seronegative. The CDR3 is CASKREYEQYF. In DNA, the CDR3 is TGTGCCAGCAAGCGGGAGTACGAGCAGTACTTC. Drawing the rest from reference TRBV2 and TRBJ2-7, the complete variable domain is EPEVTQTPSHQVTQMGQEVILRCVPISNHLYFYWYRQILGQKVEFLVSFYNNEISEKSEIFDDQFSVERPDGSNFTLKIRSTKLEDSAMYFCASKREYEQYFGPGTRLTVT.